This entry is about one T cell receptor (beta chain). Trimming left V 5 bases short and J 10 bases short, with 13 bases between. From germline, CDR1 is SGHNT and CDR2 YENEEA. The CDR3 sequence is 12 residues long. The record originates from a study of blood T cell repertoires in COVID-19. Study overall: Spain, Italy and the United States supplied samples that represented acute and convalescent COVID-19.

Seattle cases were enrolled at active infection and followed longitudinally. Under the authors' procedure: Reference gene primer amplification yielded estimated nucleated cell counts. Using immunoSEQ multiplex PCR, the repertoire was profiled, and TCRdb retains in-frame clones only, with some absent. That table supplies the V and J calls and clone size; D and trimming were determined from the DNA. The sample yields over 200,000 clones, 92% seen once. The gene calls are TRBV11-3 and TRBJ2-3, with D maybe TRBD1 (6 bases). Sequencing was carried out using peripheral blood. The clonotype comes from a man aged 60 to 69 with COVID-19, enrolled during active disease. The CDR3 sequence is CASSQTEGAQYF. The CDR3 DNA follows: TGTGCCAGCAGCCAGACAGAGGGGGCGCAGTATTTT.